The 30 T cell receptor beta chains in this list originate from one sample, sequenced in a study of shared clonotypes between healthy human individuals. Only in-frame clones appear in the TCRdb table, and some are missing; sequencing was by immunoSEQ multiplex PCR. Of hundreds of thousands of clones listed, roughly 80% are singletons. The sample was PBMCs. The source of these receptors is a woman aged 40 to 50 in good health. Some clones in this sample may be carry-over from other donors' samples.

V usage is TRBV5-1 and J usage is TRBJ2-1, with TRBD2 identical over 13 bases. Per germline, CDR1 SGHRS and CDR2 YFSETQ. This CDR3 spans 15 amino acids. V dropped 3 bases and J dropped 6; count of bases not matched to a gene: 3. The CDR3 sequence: CASSWTSGSGNEQFF. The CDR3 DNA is TGCGCCAGCAGCTGGACTAGCGGGAGTGGCAATGAGCAGTTCTTC.

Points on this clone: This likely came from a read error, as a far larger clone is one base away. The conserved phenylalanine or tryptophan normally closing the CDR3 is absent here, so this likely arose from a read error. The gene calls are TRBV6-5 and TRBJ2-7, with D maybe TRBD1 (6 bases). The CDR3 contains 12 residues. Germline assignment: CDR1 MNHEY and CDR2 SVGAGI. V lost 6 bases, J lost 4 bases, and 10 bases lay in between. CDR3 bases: TGTGCCAGCAGGAGGACAGATTACGAGCAGTACCTC. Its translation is CASRRTDYEQYL.

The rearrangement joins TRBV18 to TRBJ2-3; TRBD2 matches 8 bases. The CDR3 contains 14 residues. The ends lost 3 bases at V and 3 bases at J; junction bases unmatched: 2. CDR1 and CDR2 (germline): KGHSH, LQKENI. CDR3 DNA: TGTGCCAGCTCACCGGGGACTAGTACAGATACGCAGTATTTT. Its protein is CASSPGTSTDTQYF.

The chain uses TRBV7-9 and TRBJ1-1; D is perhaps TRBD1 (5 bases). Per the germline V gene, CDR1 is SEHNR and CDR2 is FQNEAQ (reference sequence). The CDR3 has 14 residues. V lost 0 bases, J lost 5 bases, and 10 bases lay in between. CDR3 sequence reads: CASSLAQGGTEAFF. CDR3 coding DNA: TGTGCCAGCAGCTTAGCGCAGGGTGGGACTGAAGCTTTCTTT.

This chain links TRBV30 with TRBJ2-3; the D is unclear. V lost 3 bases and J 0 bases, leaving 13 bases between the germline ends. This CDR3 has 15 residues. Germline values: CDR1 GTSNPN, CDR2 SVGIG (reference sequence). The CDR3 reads CAWSPLDPSTDTQYF. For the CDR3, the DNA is TGTGCCTGGAGCCCCCTAGACCCTAGCACAGATACGCAGTATTTT.

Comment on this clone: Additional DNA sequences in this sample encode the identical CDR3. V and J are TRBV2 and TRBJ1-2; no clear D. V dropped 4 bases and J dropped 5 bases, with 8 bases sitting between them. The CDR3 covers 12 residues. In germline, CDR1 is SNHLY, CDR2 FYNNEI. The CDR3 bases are TGTGCCAGCAGTGGAGAGACGTATGGCTACACCTTC. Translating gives CASSGETYGYTF. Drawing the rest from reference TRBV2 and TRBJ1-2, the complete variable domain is EPEVTQTPSHQVTQMGQEVILRCVPISNHLYFYWYRQILGQKVEFLVSFYNNEISEKSEIFDDQFSVERPDGSNFTLKIRSTKLEDSAMYFCASSGETYGYTFGSGTRLTVV.

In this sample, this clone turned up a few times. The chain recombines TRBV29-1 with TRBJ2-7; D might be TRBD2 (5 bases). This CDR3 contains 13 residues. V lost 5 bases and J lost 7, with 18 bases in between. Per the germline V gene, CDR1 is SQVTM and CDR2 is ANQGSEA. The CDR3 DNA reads TGCAGCGTTAGCTGGGCAGGACTCGGGGAGCAGTACTTC. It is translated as CSVSWAGLGEQYF.

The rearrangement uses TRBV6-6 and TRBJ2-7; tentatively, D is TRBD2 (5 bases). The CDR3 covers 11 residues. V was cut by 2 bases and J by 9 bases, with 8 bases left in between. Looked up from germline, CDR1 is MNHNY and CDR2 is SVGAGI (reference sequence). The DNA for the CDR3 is TGTGCCAGCAGTTACCAGCGGATGCAGTACTTC. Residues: CASSYQRMQYF.

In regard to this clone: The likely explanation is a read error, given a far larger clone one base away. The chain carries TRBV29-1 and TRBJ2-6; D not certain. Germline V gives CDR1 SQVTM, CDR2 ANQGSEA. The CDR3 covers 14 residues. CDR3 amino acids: CSVVSGSRANVLTF. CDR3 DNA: TGCAGCGTTGTCTCTGGCTCTAGGGCCAACGTCCTGACTTTC.

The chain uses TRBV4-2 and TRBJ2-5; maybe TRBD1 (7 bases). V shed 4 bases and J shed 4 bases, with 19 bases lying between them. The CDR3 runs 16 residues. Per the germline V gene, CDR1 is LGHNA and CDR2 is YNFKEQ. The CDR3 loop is CASSRGDRKVGETQYF. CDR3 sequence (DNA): TGTGCCAGCAGCCGGGGGGACAGAAAGGTTGGAGAGACCCAGTACTTC.

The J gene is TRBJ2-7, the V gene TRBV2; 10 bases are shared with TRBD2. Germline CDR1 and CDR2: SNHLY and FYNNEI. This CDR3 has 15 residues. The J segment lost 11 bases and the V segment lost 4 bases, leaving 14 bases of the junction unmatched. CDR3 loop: CASSGGRASGSEKYF. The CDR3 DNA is TGTGCCAGCAGTGGAGGGAGGGCTAGCGGGAGTGAGAAGTACTTC.

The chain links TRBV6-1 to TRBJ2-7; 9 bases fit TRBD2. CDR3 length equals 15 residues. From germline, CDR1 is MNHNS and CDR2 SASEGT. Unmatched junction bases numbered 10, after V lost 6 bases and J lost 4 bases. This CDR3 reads CASSHNSGRGYEQYF. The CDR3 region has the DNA TGTGCCAGCAGCCACAATAGCGGGAGAGGTTACGAGCAGTACTTC.

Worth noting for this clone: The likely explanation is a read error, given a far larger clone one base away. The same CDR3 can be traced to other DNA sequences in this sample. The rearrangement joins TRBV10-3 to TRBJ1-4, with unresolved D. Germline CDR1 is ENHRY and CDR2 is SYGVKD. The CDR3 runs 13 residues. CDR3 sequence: CAISAGEGEKLFF. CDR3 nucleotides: TGTGCCATCAGTGCTGGGGAAGGTGAAAAACTGTTCTTT.

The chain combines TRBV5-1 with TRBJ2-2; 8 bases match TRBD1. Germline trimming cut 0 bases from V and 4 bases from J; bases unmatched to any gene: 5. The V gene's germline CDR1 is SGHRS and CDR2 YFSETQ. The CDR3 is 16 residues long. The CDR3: CASSLGQGAATGELFF. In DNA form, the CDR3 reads TGCGCCAGCAGCTTGGGGCAGGGGGCAGCCACCGGGGAGCTGTTTTTT.

The CDR3 nucleotides are TGTGCCAGCAGCTTACAGGGGGTTGGCTACACCTTC. Its protein is CASSLQGVGYTF. The V gene is TRBV13, the J gene TRBJ1-2; 7 bases agree with TRBD1. The germline gives CDR1 PRHDT, CDR2 FYEKMQ (reference sequence). The CDR3 totals 12 residues. V lost 2 bases and J lost 7; bases outside the gene matches: 1.

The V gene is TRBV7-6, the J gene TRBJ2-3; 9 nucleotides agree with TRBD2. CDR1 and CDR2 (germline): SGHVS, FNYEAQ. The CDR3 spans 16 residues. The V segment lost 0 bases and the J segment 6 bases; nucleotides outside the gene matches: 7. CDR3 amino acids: CASSLAFLAGADTQYF. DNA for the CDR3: TGTGCCAGCAGCTTAGCTTTCTTAGCGGGAGCTGATACGCAGTATTTT. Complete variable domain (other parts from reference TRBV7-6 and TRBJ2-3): GAGVSQSPRYKVTKRGQDVALRCDPISGHVSLYWYRQALGQGPEFLTYFNYEAQQDKSGLPNDRFSAERPEGSISTLTIQRTEQRDSAMYRCASSLAFLAGADTQYFGPGTRLTVL.

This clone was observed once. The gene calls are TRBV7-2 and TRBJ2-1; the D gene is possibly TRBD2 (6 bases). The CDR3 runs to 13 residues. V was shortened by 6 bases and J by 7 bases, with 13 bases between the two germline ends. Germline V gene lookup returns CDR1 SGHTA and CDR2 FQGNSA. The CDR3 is CASRSTGRNEQFF. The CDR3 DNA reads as TGTGCCAGCAGGTCTACCGGGAGAAATGAGCAGTTCTTC.

In DNA form, the CDR3 reads TGTGCCAGCTTTGAAGGGAACATAAAGGGGAGCACAGATACGCAGTATTTT. It specifies CASFEGNIKGSTDTQYF. The chain joins TRBV7-2 to TRBJ2-3; possible D gene TRBD1, 5 bases. Trimming removed 8 bases at V and 0 bases at J, with 21 bases between. The length of the CDR3 is 17 residues. CDR1 is SGHTA, CDR2 FQGNSA, per germline.

CDR3 coding DNA: TGTGCCAGCAGCATCGGGACTAGCGGGAGAAGCGGTGAGCAGTTCTTC. It translates to CASSIGTSGRSGEQFF. The chain combines TRBV7-9 with TRBJ2-1; 14 bases are a match to TRBD2. Germline V gene lookup returns CDR1 SEHNR and CDR2 FQNEAQ (reference sequence). The CDR3 is 16 residues long. V gave up 5 bases and J gave up 9 bases; unmatched junction bases: 9.

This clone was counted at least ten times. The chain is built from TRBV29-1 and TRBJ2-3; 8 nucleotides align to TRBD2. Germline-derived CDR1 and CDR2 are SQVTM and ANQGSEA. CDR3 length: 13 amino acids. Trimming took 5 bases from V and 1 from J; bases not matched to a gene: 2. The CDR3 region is CSVKTSGTDTQYF. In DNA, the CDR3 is TGCAGCGTTAAGACTAGCGGCACAGATACGCAGTATTTT.

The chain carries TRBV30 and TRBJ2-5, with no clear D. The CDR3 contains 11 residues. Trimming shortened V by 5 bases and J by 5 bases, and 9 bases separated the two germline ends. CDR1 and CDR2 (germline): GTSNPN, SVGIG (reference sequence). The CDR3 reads CAWEEGETQYF. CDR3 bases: TGTGCCTGGGAGGAAGGGGAGACCCAGTACTTC.

For the CDR3, the DNA is TGTGCCAGCATGGTACCTTTCTATGGCTACACCTTC. The encoded protein is CASMVPFYGYTF. The chain links TRBV28 to TRBJ1-2; D not certain. Between the trimmed V and J ends, which lost 7 bases and 4 bases, there was a span of 10 bases. Germline V gene sequence: CDR1 MDHEN, CDR2 SYDVKM. The CDR3 is 12 amino acids.

The CDR3 loop is CASSPTSGRASGANVLTF. CDR3 sequence (DNA): TGTGCCAGCTCCCCGACTAGCGGGAGGGCCAGTGGGGCCAACGTCCTGACTTTC. The gene calls are TRBV18 and TRBJ2-6, with 14 bases identical to TRBD2. Per the germline V gene, CDR1 is KGHSH and CDR2 is LQKENI. The ends lost 6 bases at V and 3 bases at J; junction bases unmatched: 7. The CDR3 runs 18 residues.

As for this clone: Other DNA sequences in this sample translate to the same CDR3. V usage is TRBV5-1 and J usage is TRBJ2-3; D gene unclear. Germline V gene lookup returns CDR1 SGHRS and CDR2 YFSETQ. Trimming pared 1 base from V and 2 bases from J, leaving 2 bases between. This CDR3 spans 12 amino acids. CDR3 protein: CASSLSTDTQYF. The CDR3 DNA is TGCGCCAGCAGCTTGTCCACAGATACGCAGTATTTT.

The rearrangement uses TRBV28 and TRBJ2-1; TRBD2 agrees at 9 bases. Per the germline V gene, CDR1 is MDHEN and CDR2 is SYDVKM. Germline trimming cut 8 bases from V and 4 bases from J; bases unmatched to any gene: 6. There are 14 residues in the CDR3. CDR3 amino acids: CASRGRAGYNEQFF. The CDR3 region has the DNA TGTGCCAGCCGCGGGAGGGCCGGGTACAATGAGCAGTTCTTC.

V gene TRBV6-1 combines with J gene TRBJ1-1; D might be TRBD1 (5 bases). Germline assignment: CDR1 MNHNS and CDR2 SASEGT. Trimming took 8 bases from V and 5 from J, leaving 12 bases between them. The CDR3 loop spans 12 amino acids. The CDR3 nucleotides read TGTGCCAGCGTCGCAGGGTGGACTGAAGCTTTCTTT. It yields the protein CASVAGWTEAFF.

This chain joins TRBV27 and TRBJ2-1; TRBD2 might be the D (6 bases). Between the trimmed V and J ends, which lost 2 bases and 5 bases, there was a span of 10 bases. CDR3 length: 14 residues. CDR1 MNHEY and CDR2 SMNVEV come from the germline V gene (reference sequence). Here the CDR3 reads CASSLHGSHNEQFF. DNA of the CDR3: TGTGCCAGCAGTTTACACGGGAGTCACAATGAGCAGTTCTTC.

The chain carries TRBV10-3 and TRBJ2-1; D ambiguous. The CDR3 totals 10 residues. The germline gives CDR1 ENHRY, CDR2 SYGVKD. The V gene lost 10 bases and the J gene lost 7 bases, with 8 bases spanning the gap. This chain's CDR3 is CATAMNEQFF. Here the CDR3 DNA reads TGTGCCACGGCGATGAATGAGCAGTTCTTC.

The CDR3 sequence is CASSPRQGEPDTEAFF. CDR3 in DNA: TGTGCCAGCTCACCGCGACAGGGTGAGCCTGACACTGAAGCTTTCTTT. V usage is TRBV18 and J usage is TRBJ1-1; 7 bases match TRBD1. Trimming cost V 3 bases and J 3 bases; bases outside gene matches: 10. CDR3 length: 16 amino acids. Germline V gene data show CDR1 as KGHSH and CDR2 as LQKENI.

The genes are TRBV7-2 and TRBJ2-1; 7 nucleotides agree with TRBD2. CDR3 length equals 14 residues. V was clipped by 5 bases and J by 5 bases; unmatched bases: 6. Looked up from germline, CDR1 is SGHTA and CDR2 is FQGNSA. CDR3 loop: CASSPGGTNNEQFF. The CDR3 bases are TGTGCCAGCAGCCCCGGGGGGACGAACAATGAGCAGTTCTTC.